A selection of T cell receptor beta chains follows, all from one sample in a study of beta chain features in type 1 diabetes. Repertoires were generated with immunoSEQ multiplex PCR, while TCRdb's copy carries only in-frame clones and drops some. Among hundreds of thousands of clones, 15% to 19% were seen once, and the ten largest hold about 0.087%. Sequencing used naive CD4+ T cells from blood. The origin of the receptors is a man between 18 and 35 years old in good health. CDR3s include the opening cysteine and the closing phenylalanine or tryptophan. Fields, in order: J gene, D gene, clone size, V gene, CDR3 DNA, CDR3 protein. D genes are given only for firm matches. Only part of the rows carry a size: once, few, many, or a class if the clone is expanded.

TRBJ1-3 . . TRBV6-5 TGTGCCAGCAGTTACTCGGCAATCCACTCTGGAAACACCATATATTTT CASSYSAIHSGNTIYF
TRBJ2-6 . few TRBV9 TGTGCCAGCAGCGTACCCCACCAACCAGGGGGGGCTGGGGCCAACGTCCTGACTTTC CASSVPHQPGGAGANVLTF
TRBJ2-1 . . TRBV2 TGTGCCAGCAGTGAGGAACAGAGCTCCTACAATGAGCAGTTCTTC CASSEEQSSYNEQFF
TRBJ1-1 TRBD1 few TRBV27 TGTGCCAGCAGTTTAGACAGGGGCGCTGAAGCTTTCTTT CASSLDRGAEAFF
TRBJ2-1 TRBD1 few TRBV7-9 TGTGCCAGCAGCCCAACAGGGGGGCCCTACAATGAGCAGTTCTTC CASSPTGGPYNEQFF
TRBJ2-3 . . TRBV28 TGTGCCAGCAGTTTATTGGGGACCGCTTTCACAGATACGCAGTATTTT CASSLLGTAFTDTQYF
TRBJ2-5 . few TRBV29-1 TGCAGCGTCGGGCTAGGAGGCACGATGGCCCAGTACTTC CSVGLGGTMAQYF
TRBJ2-6 . . TRBV10-3 TGTGCCATCAGCGGGGGACAGCCCTTCTCTGGGGCCAACGTCCTGACTTTC CAISGGQPFSGANVLTF
TRBJ2-5 . . TRBV25-1 TGTGCCACCCCCCCGGGGGAAGAGACCCAGTACTTC CATPPGEETQYF
TRBJ2-1 . . TRBV19 TGTGCCACCAGTAGAGTTGGGGCAGTGACGGTCAGTGAGCAGTTCTTC CATSRVGAVTVSEQFF
TRBJ1-2 . few TRBV28 TGTGCCAGCAGTTACAGGGATGATGGCTACACCTTC CASSYRDDGYTF
TRBJ1-5 TRBD1 once TRBV14 TGTGCCAGCAGCCAAGGTGGGACAGTCAATCAGCCCCAGCATTTT CASSQGGTVNQPQHF
TRBJ2-5 TRBD2 few TRBV9 TGTGCCAGCAGTCCGGGACTAGCGGAAAAAGAGACCCAGTACTTC CASSPGLAEKETQYF
TRBJ2-1 TRBD2 . TRBV10-3 TGTGCCATCGGAGTGGGAGCGGGGGGGCCCAATGAGCAGTTCTTC CAIGVGAGGPNEQFF
TRBJ2-7 . . TRBV13 TGTGCCAGCAGCCTCGTTGTCCACGAGCAGTACTTC CASSLVVHEQYF